This is a list of T cell receptor beta chains from one sample in a study of beta chain features in type 1 diabetes. Repertoires were generated with immunoSEQ multiplex PCR, while TCRdb's copy carries only in-frame clones and drops some. The repertoire holds about 640,000 clones, roughly 12% seen once, with 0.09% to 0.15% in the top ten. Sequencing used naive CD4+ T cells from blood. All receptors derive from a man aged 30 to 45 with type 1 diabetes. Each CDR3 is given with its conserved first and last residue. The D gene is left open where the match is weak. Part of the rows lack a size; the others show once, few, many or a class for expanded clones.

d_gene | j_gene | abundance | v_gene | CDR3aa | CDR3nt
NA | TRBJ2-3 | NA | TRBV5-1 | CASSLEADTQYF | TGCGCCAGCAGCTTGGAGGCAGATACGCAGTATTTT
NA | TRBJ2-6 | NA | TRBV7-2 | CASSFSYQANVLTF | TGTGCCAGCAGCTTCTCATACCAGGCCAACGTCCTGACTTTC
NA | TRBJ2-3 | NA | TRBV9 | CASSTRVFADTQYF | TGTGCCAGCAGCACCCGGGTGTTCGCAGATACGCAGTATTTT
NA | TRBJ2-3 | NA | TRBV5-6 | CASSPIGQATDTQYF | TGTGCCAGCAGCCCTATAGGCCAAGCGACAGATACGCAGTATTTT
TRBD1 | TRBJ1-2 | NA | TRBV29-1 | CSVGGTGGEGYTF | TGCAGCGTCGGAGGGACAGGGGGTGAAGGCTACACCTTC
NA | TRBJ2-3 | NA | TRBV5-4 | CATGTFSTDTQYF | TGTGCCACCGGGACCTTCAGCACAGATACGCAGTATTTT
NA | TRBJ2-2 | few | TRBV7-2 | CASSLGRPDGELFF | TGTGCCAGCAGCTTAGGACGGCCGGACGGGGAGCTGTTTTTT
NA | TRBJ2-7 | few | TRBV6-5 | CASSEDGFSYEQYF | TGTGCCAGCAGCGAGGACGGTTTCTCCTACGAGCAGTACTTC
NA | TRBJ2-5 | few | TRBV5-1 | CASTRSPGETGETQYF | TGCGCCAGCACCCGTTCCCCAGGGGAGACCGGAGAGACCCAGTACTTC
NA | TRBJ2-7 | few | TRBV19 | CASSIQTTSYEQYF | TGTGCCAGTAGTATCCAGACGACAAGCTACGAGCAGTACTTC
NA | TRBJ1-5 | NA | TRBV7-9 | CASSSWTDQPQHF | TGTGCCAGCAGCTCTTGGACGGATCAGCCCCAGCATTTT
NA | TRBJ2-1 | NA | TRBV2 | CASSETEGRHPQFF | TGTGCCAGCAGTGAGACTGAGGGCCGCCACCCCCAGTTCTTC
NA | TRBJ1-6 | once | TRBV5-1 | CASTSTENSPLHF | TGCGCCAGCACATCGACGGAGAATTCACCCCTCCACTTT
TRBD2 | TRBJ2-5 | few | TRBV7-6 | CASSPGLSGETQYF | TGTGCCAGCAGCCCGGGACTATCAGGGGAGACCCAGTACTTC
TRBD1 | TRBJ1-1 | NA | TRBV29-1 | CSGGTGAEHTEAFF | TGCAGCGGCGGGACAGGGGCTGAACATACTGAAGCTTTCTTT
NA | TRBJ2-2 | few | TRBV7-9 | CASSLSRRSYTGELFF | TGTGCCAGCAGCCTGTCGAGAAGGTCCTACACCGGGGAGCTGTTTTTT
NA | TRBJ1-2 | few | TRBV10-3 | CAISDERLSYGYTF | TGTGCCATCAGTGATGAACGACTCAGCTATGGCTACACCTTC
NA | TRBJ2-4 | few | TRBV7-2 | CASSFTGVDIQYF | TGTGCCAGCAGCTTTACGGGGGTTGACATTCAGTACTTC
TRBD1 | TRBJ1-4 | NA | TRBV25-1 | CASSEFAGGHEKLFF | TGTGCCAGCAGTGAATTCGCAGGGGGCCATGAAAAACTGTTTTTT
NA | TRBJ1-5 | many | TRBV28 | CASSLQGYQPQHF | TGTGCCAGCAGCTTACAGGGTTATCAGCCCCAGCATTTT
TRBD1 | TRBJ1-1 | NA | TRBV7-3 | CASSPDRLGNTEAFF | TGTGCCAGCAGCCCGGACAGGTTAGGAAACACTGAAGCTTTCTTT
NA | TRBJ2-3 | few | TRBV9 | CASSVEGAKDRDTQYF | TGTGCCAGCAGCGTAGAAGGGGCCAAAGATAGAGATACGCAGTATTTT
TRBD1 | TRBJ1-1 | few | TRBV5-4 | CASSLVQGAVTEAFF | TGTGCCAGCAGCTTGGTACAGGGGGCGGTCACTGAAGCTTTCTTT
NA | TRBJ2-7 | few | TRBV5-6 | CASSTEGGESVYSEQYF | TGTGCCAGCAGCACCGAAGGAGGTGAGTCCGTTTACTCCGAGCAGTACTTC
NA | TRBJ2-7 | few | TRBV7-2 | CASSSLDGRRYEQYF | TGTGCCAGCAGCTCGCTGGACGGACGGCGCTACGAGCAGTACTTC
NA | TRBJ1-2 | NA | TRBV11-3 | CASSFPGEPYTF | TGTGCCAGCAGCTTCCCAGGCGAGCCCTACACCTTC
TRBD2 | TRBJ2-2 | few | TRBV27 | CASSSTTSGSLHTGELFF | TGTGCCAGCAGTTCTACGACTAGCGGGTCCCTACACACCGGGGAGCTGTTTTTT
TRBD1 | TRBJ2-1 | NA | TRBV7-2 | CASSHIGQGPPYNEQFF | TGTGCCAGCAGCCATATAGGACAGGGGCCCCCTTACAATGAGCAGTTCTTC
NA | TRBJ1-1 | NA | TRBV5-1 | CASSLAAAGNTEAFF | TGCGCCAGCAGCTTGGCCGCGGCCGGGAACACTGAAGCTTTCTTT
NA | TRBJ1-5 | few | TRBV7-9 | CASSRPGETRQPQHF | TGTGCCAGCAGCCGTCCAGGGGAGACTCGGCAGCCCCAGCATTTT
NA | TRBJ2-5 | few | TRBV30 | CAWSVGVGETQYF | TGTGCCTGGAGTGTCGGGGTCGGAGAGACCCAGTACTTC
NA | TRBJ2-3 | NA | TRBV5-1 | CASSLPADYSTDTQYF | TGCGCCAGCAGCTTACCAGCAGACTACTCCACAGATACGCAGTATTTT
TRBD1 | TRBJ1-4 | NA | TRBV6-5 | CASSYSRGGEKLFF | TGTGCCAGCAGTTACTCCAGGGGGGGTGAAAAACTGTTTTTT
NA | TRBJ1-2 | NA | TRBV6-5 | CASSSGRRYGYTF | TGTGCCAGCAGTTCGGGACGCCGCTATGGCTACACCTTC
NA | TRBJ1-1 | few | TRBV7-9 | CASSPGARGDTEAFF | TGTGCCAGCAGCCCAGGGGCCAGAGGGGACACTGAAGCTTTCTTT
NA | TRBJ2-1 | NA | TRBV14 | CASSQSRGNEQFF | TGTGCCAGCAGCCAAAGCAGGGGTAATGAGCAGTTCTTC
NA | TRBJ1-2 | NA | TRBV5-6 | CASRTAGNSPKNYGYTF | TGTGCCAGCAGAACGGCGGGAAACAGTCCGAAAAACTATGGCTACACCTTC